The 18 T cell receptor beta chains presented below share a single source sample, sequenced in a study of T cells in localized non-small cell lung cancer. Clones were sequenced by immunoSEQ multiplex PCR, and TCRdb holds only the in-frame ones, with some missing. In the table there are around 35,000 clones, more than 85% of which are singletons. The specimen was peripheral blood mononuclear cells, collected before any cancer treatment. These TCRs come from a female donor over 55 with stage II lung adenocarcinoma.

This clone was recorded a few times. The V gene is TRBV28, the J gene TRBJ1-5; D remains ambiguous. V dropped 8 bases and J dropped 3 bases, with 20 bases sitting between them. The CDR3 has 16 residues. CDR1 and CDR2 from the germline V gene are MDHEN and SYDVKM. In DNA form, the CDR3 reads TGTGCCAGCCATGGCCCAGGAGGCCATACCAATCAGCCCCAGCATTTT. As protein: CASHGPGGHTNQPQHF.

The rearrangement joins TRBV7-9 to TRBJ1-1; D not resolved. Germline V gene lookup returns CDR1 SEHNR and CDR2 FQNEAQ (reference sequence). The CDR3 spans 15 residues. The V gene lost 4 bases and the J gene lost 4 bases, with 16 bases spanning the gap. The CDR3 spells CASSSQGMRSTEAFF. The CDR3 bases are TGTGCCAGCAGCTCCCAAGGGATGAGGAGCACTGAAGCTTTCTTT.

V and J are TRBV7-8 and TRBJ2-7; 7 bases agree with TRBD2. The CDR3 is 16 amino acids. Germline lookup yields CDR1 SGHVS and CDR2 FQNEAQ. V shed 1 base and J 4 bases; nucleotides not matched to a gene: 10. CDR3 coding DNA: TGTGCCAGCAGCTTAGAGCGGGGCCAGGGTATATACGAGCAGTACTTC. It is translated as CASSLERGQGIYEQYF.

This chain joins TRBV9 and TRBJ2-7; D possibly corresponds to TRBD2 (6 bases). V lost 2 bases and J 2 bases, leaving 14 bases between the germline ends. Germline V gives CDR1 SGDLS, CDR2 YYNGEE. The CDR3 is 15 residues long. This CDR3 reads CASSVGGRNAYEQYF. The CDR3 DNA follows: TGTGCCAGCAGCGTCGGGGGTCGCAATGCCTACGAGCAGTACTTC.

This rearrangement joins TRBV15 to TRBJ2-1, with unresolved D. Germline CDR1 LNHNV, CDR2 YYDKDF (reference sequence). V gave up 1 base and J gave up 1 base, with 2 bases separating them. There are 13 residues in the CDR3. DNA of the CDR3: TGTGCCACCAGCAGAGGATCCTACAATGAGCAGTTCTTC. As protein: CATSRGSYNEQFF. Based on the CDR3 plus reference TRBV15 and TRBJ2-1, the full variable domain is DAMVIQNPRYQVTQFGKPVTLSCSQTLNHNVMYWYQQKSSQAPKLLFHYYDKDFNNEADTPDNFQSRRPNTSFCFLDIRSPGLGDTAMYLCATSRGSYNEQFFGPGTRLTVL.

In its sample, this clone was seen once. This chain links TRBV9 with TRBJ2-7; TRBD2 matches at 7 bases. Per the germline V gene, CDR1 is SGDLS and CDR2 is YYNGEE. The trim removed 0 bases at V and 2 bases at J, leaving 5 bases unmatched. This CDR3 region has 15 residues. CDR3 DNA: TGTGCCAGCAGCGTAGAGTCGGGGGGAACCTACGAGCAGTACTTC. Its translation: CASSVESGGTYEQYF.

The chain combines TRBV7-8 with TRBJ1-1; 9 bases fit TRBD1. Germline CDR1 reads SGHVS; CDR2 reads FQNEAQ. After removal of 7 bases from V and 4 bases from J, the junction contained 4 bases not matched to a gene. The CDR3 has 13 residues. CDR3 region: CASTRDRATEAFF. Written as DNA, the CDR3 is TGTGCCAGCACCCGGGACAGGGCCACTGAAGCTTTCTTT.

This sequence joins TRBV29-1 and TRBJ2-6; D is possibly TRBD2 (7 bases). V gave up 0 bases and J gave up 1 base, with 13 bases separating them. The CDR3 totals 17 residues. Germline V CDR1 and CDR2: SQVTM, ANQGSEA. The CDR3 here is CSVEDLGGPSGANVLTF. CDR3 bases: TGCAGCGTTGAAGATCTCGGGGGGCCTTCTGGGGCCAACGTCCTGACTTTC.

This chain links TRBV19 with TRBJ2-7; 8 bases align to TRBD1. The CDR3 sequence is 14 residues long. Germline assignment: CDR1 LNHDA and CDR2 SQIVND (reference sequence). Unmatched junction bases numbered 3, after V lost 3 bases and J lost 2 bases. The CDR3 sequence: CASSIGTGAYEQYF. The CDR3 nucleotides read TGTGCCAGTAGTATTGGGACAGGAGCCTACGAGCAGTACTTC.

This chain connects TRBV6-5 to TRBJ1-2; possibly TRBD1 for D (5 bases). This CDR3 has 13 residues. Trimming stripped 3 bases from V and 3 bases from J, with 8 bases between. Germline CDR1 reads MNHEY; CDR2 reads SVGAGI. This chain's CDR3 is CASSYGADYGYTF. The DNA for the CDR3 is TGTGCCAGCAGTTATGGGGCGGACTATGGCTACACCTTC.

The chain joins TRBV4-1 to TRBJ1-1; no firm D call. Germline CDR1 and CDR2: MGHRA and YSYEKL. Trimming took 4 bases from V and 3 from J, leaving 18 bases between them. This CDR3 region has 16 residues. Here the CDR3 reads CASSPQRSREDTEAFF. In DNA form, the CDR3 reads TGCGCCAGCAGCCCCCAGAGATCCCGGGAGGACACTGAAGCTTTCTTT.

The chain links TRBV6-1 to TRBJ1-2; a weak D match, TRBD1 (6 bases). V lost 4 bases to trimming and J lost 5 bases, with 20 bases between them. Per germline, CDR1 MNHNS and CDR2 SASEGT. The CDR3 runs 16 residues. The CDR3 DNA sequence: TGTGCCAGCAGTGCCGCTTGGGGGGGCGTTTGGTATGGCTACACCTTC. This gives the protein CASSAAWGGVWYGYTF.

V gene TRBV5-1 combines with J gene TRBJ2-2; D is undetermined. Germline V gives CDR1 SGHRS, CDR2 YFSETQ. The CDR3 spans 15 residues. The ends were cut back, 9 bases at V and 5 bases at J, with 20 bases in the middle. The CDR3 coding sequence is TGCGCCACCTCTGAGGACCGAAAACTTACCGGGGAGCTGTTTTTT. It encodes CATSEDRKLTGELFF.

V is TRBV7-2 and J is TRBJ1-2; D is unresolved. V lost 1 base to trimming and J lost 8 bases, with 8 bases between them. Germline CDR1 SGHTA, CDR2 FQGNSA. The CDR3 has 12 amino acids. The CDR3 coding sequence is TGTGCCAGCAGCTTAGATATTGGCGGCTACACCTTC. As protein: CASSLDIGGYTF.

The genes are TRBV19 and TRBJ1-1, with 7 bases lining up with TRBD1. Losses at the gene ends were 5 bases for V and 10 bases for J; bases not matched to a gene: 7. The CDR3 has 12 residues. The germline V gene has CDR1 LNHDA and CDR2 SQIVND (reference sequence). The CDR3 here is CASSVRGDRAFF. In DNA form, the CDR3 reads TGTGCCAGTAGTGTCAGGGGGGACCGAGCTTTCTTT.

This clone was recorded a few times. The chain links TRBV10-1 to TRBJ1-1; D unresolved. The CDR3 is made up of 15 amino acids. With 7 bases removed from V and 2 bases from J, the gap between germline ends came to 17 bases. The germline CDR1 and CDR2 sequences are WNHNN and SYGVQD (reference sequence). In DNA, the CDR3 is TGCGCCAGCATCCCCCCGAGTGAAGATAACACTGAAGCTTTCTTT. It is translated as CASIPPSEDNTEAFF.

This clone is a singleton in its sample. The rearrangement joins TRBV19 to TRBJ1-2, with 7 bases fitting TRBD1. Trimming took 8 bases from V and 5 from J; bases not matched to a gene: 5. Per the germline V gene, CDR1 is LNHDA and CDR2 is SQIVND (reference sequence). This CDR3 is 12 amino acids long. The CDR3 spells CASSGQKYGYTF. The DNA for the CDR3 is TGTGCCAGTTCGGGACAGAAGTATGGCTACACCTTC. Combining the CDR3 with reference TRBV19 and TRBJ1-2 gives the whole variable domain DGGITQSPKYLFRKEGQNVTLSCEQNLNHDAMYWYRQDPGQGLRLIYYSQIVNDFQKGDIAEGYSVSREKKESFPLTVTSAQKNPTAFYLCASSGQKYGYTFGSGTRLTVV.

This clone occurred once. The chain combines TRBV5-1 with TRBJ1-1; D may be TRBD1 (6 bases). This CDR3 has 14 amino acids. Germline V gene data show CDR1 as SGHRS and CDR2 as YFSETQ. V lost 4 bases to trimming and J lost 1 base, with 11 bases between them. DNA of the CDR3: TGCGCCAGCAGCCCGGGACACAGGAACACTGAAGCTTTCTTT. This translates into CASSPGHRNTEAFF.